This TCR beta chain derives from a study of T cell changes during pregnancy in multiple sclerosis. V gave up 8 bases and J gave up 4 bases; unmatched junction bases: 4. CDR3 size: 15 residues. The germline CDR1 and CDR2 sequences are SNHLY and FYNNEI. Data came from immunoSEQ multiplex PCR; TCRdb stores just in-frame clones and leaves some out. The sample includes roughly 100,000 clones, about 91% of them seen just once. The chain couples TRBV2 to TRBJ2-6; 11 bases align to TRBD1. The TCR originated in a female donor with multiple sclerosis, enrolled in a pregnancy study. Here the sequenced sample was peripheral blood, taken in the second trimester of pregnancy. DNA for the CDR3: TGTGCCAGCGGACAGGGGGCTGTGGGGGCCAACGTCCTGACTTTC. This codes for CASGQGAVGANVLTF.